This T cell receptor (beta chain) stems from a study of blood T cell repertoires in COVID-19. Produced via immunoSEQ multiplex PCR; TCRdb's table is partial and in-frame only. The sample yields over 350,000 clones, around nine tenths seen once. The V end was cut by 3 bases, the J end by 6 bases, with 13 bases between. This CDR3 is built from 13 residues. Germline lookup yields CDR1 SGDLS and CDR2 YYNGEE. The sequenced material came from PBMCs or T cells enriched from blood (not recorded which). This chain uses TRBV9 with TRBJ2-7, with a possible D match to TRBD1 (6 bases). This receptor was obtained from a woman aged 45-65 years who had recovered from COVID-19. In DNA, the CDR3 is TGTGCCAGCAGCGGGCAGGGGCTTAGCGAGCAGTACTTC. It encodes CASSGQGLSEQYF. Full variable domain (outside the CDR3, taken from reference TRBV9 and TRBJ2-7): DSGVTQTPKHLITATGQRVTLRCSPRSGDLSVYWYQQSLDQGLQFLIQYYNGEERAKGNILERFSAQQFPDLHSELNLSSLELGDSALYFCASSGQGLSEQYFGPGTRLTVT.